This T cell receptor beta chain was recorded in a study of blood T cell repertoires in COVID-19. The V segment lost 3 bases and the J segment 9 bases; nucleotides outside the gene matches: 8. Germline V CDR1 and CDR2: SGHDT, YYEEEE. The CDR3 consists of 14 residues. Individuals drawn from around 24 US areas were roughly 18 to 100 years old. All recovered Cohort 3 donors got two negative PCRs, got clearance, or saw symptom resolution. In the original analysis: Using reference gene primer amplification, nucleated cell counts were estimated. Data came from immunoSEQ multiplex PCR; TCRdb stores just in-frame clones and leaves some out. V and J calls plus clone size are reproduced from that table; the DNA served to infer D and trimming. The sample carries around 250,000 clones, 75% to 90% recorded once.

The sample was PBMCs or T cells enriched from blood (not recorded which). The receptor was derived from a woman aged 45-59 years who had recovered from COVID-19. The chain has TRBV5-6 and TRBJ2-4; TRBD1 matches 8 bases. The CDR3 is CASSSQGEQSIQYF. The CDR3, as DNA: TGTGCCAGCAGCTCACAGGGGGAACAAAGCATTCAGTACTTC.